The sequence of this TCR beta chain was determined in a study of blood T cell repertoires in COVID-19. The wider study: The United States, Italy and Spain provided the acute and convalescent COVID-19 samples. Sources were T cells, B-cell-depleted T cells, or PBMCs; the material itself was cDNA or gDNA.

The CDR3 consists of 16 residues. CDR1 is SGHRS, CDR2 YFSETQ, per germline. The V and J ends lost 1 base and 2 bases, in that order; junction bases with no gene match: 7. Authors' analysis steps: Nucleated cell counts were estimated from reference gene primer amplification. This table comes from immunoSEQ multiplex PCR, and its TCRdb copy is limited to in-frame clones, with some not included. The DNA was the basis for D and trimming; V, J and clone size are from that table. Of about 200,000 clones detected, about 82% appear once; the ten largest clones hold around 0.93%. The Seattle patients joined while their infection was active and were tracked longitudinally afterward.

This sequence joins TRBV5-1 and TRBJ2-5, with 8 bases lining up with TRBD2. The TCR was taken from a man in his 60s with COVID-19, enrolled during active disease. Sequencing was performed on peripheral blood. Here the CDR3 reads CASSLSGGATQETQYF. The CDR3, as DNA: TGCGCCAGCAGCTTGTCCGGGGGGGCCACACAAGAGACCCAGTACTTC.